The rows below give T cell receptor beta chains drawn from one sample of a study of T cell responses to AZD1222 COVID-19 vaccine. The protocol was immunoSEQ multiplex PCR, while the TCRdb copy is restricted to in-frame clones and leaves out a portion. The table records 130,000 or so clones, about 90% of them present only once. The source material was peripheral blood, sampled 28 days after the second dose of the MenACWY control vaccine. The receptors come from an adult who received the MenACWY meningococcal vaccine as a control. Both conserved end residues are part of each CDR3. D genes are given only for firm matches. A clone size is listed for some rows: how often the clone was seen (once, few, many), or a class if it is expanded.

TRBJ1-1 . TRBV10-3 . CAISDRGRVNTEAFF TGTGCCATCAGTGACAGGGGAAGGGTGAACACTGAAGCTTTCTTT
TRBJ1-6 . TRBV6-5 . CASSSQRNSPLHF TGTGCCAGCAGTTCCCAACGAAATTCACCCCTCCACTTT
TRBJ2-7 . TRBV28 TRBD1 CASRSQGAGTYEQYF TGTGCCAGCAGGAGTCAGGGGGCAGGGACCTACGAGCAGTACTTC
TRBJ1-4 . TRBV6-1 . CASSAAGIATNEKLFF TGTGCCAGCAGTGCAGCAGGGATTGCAACTAATGAAAAACTGTTTTTT
TRBJ2-2 . TRBV9 TRBD2 CASSIRPAGANTGELFF TGTGCCAGCAGCATCAGACCAGCGGGGGCGAACACCGGGGAGCTGTTTTTT
TRBJ1-5 . TRBV6-1 . CASSDSGSRQPQHF TGTGCCAGCAGTGATTCGGGGAGTCGTCAGCCCCAGCATTTT
TRBJ2-5 . TRBV14 . CASSRNGGLNQETQYF TGTGCCAGCAGCCGTAATGGGGGACTGAACCAAGAGACCCAGTACTTC
TRBJ1-5 once TRBV12-3/TRBV12-4 . CASTFTGQPQHF TGTGCCAGCACCTTTACAGGTCAGCCCCAGCATTTT
TRBJ2-2 . TRBV12-5 . CASGLEGGATGELFF TGTGCTAGTGGTTTAGAGGGGGGGGCCACCGGGGAGCTGTTTTTT
TRBJ2-7 . TRBV11-2 . CASSFDTNSYEQYF TGTGCCAGCAGCTTCGACACTAACTCCTACGAGCAGTACTTC
TRBJ2-7 . TRBV2 TRBD1 CASSAIRDRNTRQYF TGTGCCAGCAGTGCAATCCGGGACAGAAATACGAGGCAGTACTTC
TRBJ2-7 . TRBV7-2 . CASSLAASKTYEQYF TGTGCCAGCAGCTTAGCAGCGTCAAAAACCTACGAGCAGTACTTT
TRBJ1-2 . TRBV11-2 . CASSPTITNYGYTF TGTGCCAGCAGCCCGACAATAACTAACTATGGCTACACCTTC
TRBJ2-3 . TRBV28 . CASSPAGYTDTQYF TGTGCCAGCAGCCCCGCAGGATACACAGATACGCAGTATTTT
TRBJ2-5 . TRBV19 . CASSIDLVLGARYQETQYF TGTGCCAGTAGTATAGATCTTGTGTTGGGGGCGAGGTACCAAGAGACCCAGTACTTC
TRBJ1-6 . TRBV6-5 . CASRNSKYSPLHF TGTGCCAGCAGAAATTCAAAATATTCACCCCTCCACTTT
TRBJ2-3 . TRBV3-1/TRBV3-2 . CASSPTSTADTQYF TGTGCCAGCAGCCCCACTAGTACCGCAGATACGCAGTATTTT
TRBJ2-3 once TRBV7-2 . CASSPAGYGDTQYF TGTGCCAGCAGCCCAGCGGGTTATGGAGATACGCAGTATTTT
TRBJ2-5 . TRBV19 . CASSTRTDLQYF TGTGCCAGTAGTACACGGACGGACCTCCAGTACTTC
TRBJ2-7 once TRBV10-2 TRBD2 CASSERRGLSYEQYF TGCGCCAGCAGTGAGAGAAGGGGACTATCCTACGAGCAGTACTTC
TRBJ2-7 once TRBV6-5 TRBD1 CASSRGGQGSYEQYF TGTGCCAGCAGTCGTGGGGGACAGGGTAGCTACGAGCAGTACTTC
TRBJ2-7 once TRBV4-3 . CASSLRPDGPTWGEQYF TGCGCCAGCAGCCTCCGCCCCGATGGGCCAACTTGGGGCGAGCAGTACTTC
TRBJ2-7 . TRBV3-1/TRBV3-2 . CASSRDSYEQYF TGTGCCAGCAGCCGGGACTCCTACGAGCAGTACTTC
TRBJ2-2 . TRBV11-3 TRBD2 CASSLEGLGLPNTGELFF TGTGCCAGCAGCTTAGAAGGTTTGGGACTACCAAACACCGGGGAGCTGTTTTTT
TRBJ1-5 . TRBV10-3 . CAISESVGSNQPQHF TGTGCCATCAGTGAGTCGGTGGGTAGCAATCAGCCCCAGCATTTT
TRBJ2-5 . TRBV28 TRBD2 CASIAGGGETQYF TGTGCCAGCATAGCGGGAGGAGGAGAGACCCAGTACTTC
TRBJ1-2 once TRBV29-1 . CSGQITGGYTF TGCAGCGGCCAAATCACGGGAGGCTACACCTTC
TRBJ2-3 . TRBV7-9 . CASSSGRSGASTDTQYF TGTGCCAGCAGCTCGGGGAGGAGCGGTGCTAGCACAGATACGCAGTATTTT
TRBJ2-1 . TRBV19 TRBD2 CASSIVGAGASGAQGEQFF TGTGCCAGTAGTATAGTCGGTGCGGGGGCTAGCGGGGCCCAGGGTGAGCAGTTCTTC
TRBJ1-1 once TRBV30 TRBD1 CAWDRGGTEAFF TGTGCCTGGGACAGGGGGGGCACTGAAGCTTTCTTT
TRBJ2-7 . TRBV5-5 . CASNGGDSADYEQYF TGTGCCAGCAACGGCGGGGACAGCGCGGACTACGAGCAGTACTTC